This T cell receptor beta chain was observed in a study of blood T cell repertoires in COVID-19. Looking at the study overall: Samples representing acute and convalescent COVID-19 were sourced from the United States, Italy and Spain. The cDNA or gDNA used as material had been derived from T cells, B-cell-depleted T cells, or PBMCs.

Germline V gene lookup returns CDR1 SGHTA and CDR2 FQGNSA. CDR3 length equals 15 residues. The trim removed 2 bases at V and 3 bases at J, leaving 6 bases unmatched. Original analysis: Estimates of nucleated cell counts were drawn from the amplification of reference gene primers. The repertoire was sequenced with immunoSEQ multiplex PCR; TCRdb's copy has only in-frame clones and lacks some. Clone size and the V and J calls come from that table; the DNA yielded D and trimming. The sample lists approximately 76,000 clones, around 85% seen once, with just over 8% in the top ten. The clonotype originates from a young man with acute or convalescent COVID-19. J is TRBJ2-5 and V is TRBV7-2; 7 bases agree with TRBD1. Material: peripheral blood. CDR3 sequence: CASSLPGTAEETQYF. CDR3 sequence (DNA): TGTGCCAGCAGCTTACCCGGGACAGCAGAAGAGACCCAGTACTTC.